This TCR beta chain originates from a study of shared clonotypes between healthy human individuals. The sample holds many counts of this clone. The same CDR3 also results from other DNA sequences found in this sample. Profiled with immunoSEQ multiplex PCR; TCRdb holds only in-frame clones, not every one. The profile covers some 1.1 million clones, with 60% to 80% appearing a single time and 0.85% to 1% taken by the ten largest. The CDR3 covers 15 residues. Germline loops: CDR1 SGHTA, CDR2 FQGTGA. With 2 bases clipped from V and 5 bases from J, the junction kept 4 bases outside the gene matches. The chain carries TRBV7-3 and TRBJ2-1, with 9 nucleotides matching TRBD2. The source of this sequence is a man between 18 and 29 years old in good health. Some clones in this sample may be carry-over from other donors' samples. What was sequenced was memory CD4+ T cells from PBMCs. Subset given: CD45RA-negative fraction. The CDR3 DNA follows: TGTGCCAGCAGCTTAGGGCTAGCGGGGAACAATGAGCAGTTCTTC. Its protein product is CASSLGLAGNNEQFF.